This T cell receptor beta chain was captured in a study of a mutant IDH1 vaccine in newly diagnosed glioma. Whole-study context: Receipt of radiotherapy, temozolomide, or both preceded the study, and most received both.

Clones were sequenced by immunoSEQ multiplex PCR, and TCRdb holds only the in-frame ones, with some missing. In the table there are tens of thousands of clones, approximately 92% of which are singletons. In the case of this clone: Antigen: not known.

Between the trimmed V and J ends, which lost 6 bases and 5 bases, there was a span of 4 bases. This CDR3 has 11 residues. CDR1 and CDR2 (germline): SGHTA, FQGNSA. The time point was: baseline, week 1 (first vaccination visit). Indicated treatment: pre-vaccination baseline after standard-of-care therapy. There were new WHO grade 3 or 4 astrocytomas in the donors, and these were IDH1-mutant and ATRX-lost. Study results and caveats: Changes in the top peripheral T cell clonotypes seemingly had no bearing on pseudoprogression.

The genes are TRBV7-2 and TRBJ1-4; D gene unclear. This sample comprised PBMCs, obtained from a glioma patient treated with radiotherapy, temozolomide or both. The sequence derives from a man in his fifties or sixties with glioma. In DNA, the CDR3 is TGTGCCAGCAGTCAAAATGAAAAACTGTTTTTT. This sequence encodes CASSQNEKLFF.